These 3 T cell receptor beta chains were all obtained from the same sample, sequenced in a study of regulatory T cells in long-lasting Graves disease. HTBI primers from iRepertoire and Arm-PCR of CDR3 regions yielded the TCR beta libraries. TCRdb reprocessed the multiplex PCR reads with MiXCR, giving one entry per CDR3 protein. The table has approximately 290,000 distinct CDR3 sequences, around 20% seen once. Time point specified: persistent/refractory GD, antithyroid drugs over 5 years with positive TRAb. After RNA was extracted from PBMCs, the TCR library was made from it. Specimen: peripheral blood mononuclear cells (PBMCs), collected when the disease was refractory, from a patient treated with antithyroid drugs. These receptor sequences come from a female donor with Graves disease.

This clonotype was detected a few times. The V gene is TRBV12-3 or TRBV12-4, the J gene TRBJ2-2; D uncertain. Trimming took 5 bases from V and 6 from J, leaving 16 bases between them. There are 15 residues in the CDR3. The CDR3 spells CASSPSRIVPGELFF. CDR3 DNA sequence: TGTGCCAGCAGTCCCTCGAGGATTGTACCCGGGGAGCTGTTTTTT.

This clonotype was counted at least ten times. The chain employs TRBV7-2 and TRBJ2-5; 13 bases fit TRBD2. Losses at the gene ends were 5 bases for V and 7 bases for J; bases not matched to a gene: 7. The CDR3 contains 15 residues. Germline values: CDR1 SGHTA, CDR2 FQGNSA. CDR3 DNA: TGTGCCAGCAGCCCGACTAGCGGGAGGTCAGTGACCCAGTACTTC. It specifies CASSPTSGRSVTQYF.

This clonotype has at least ten counts. The chain uses TRBV11-2 and TRBJ2-5; 7 nucleotides align to TRBD1. With V trimmed by 3 bases and J by 9 bases, 10 bases remained unmatched. Germline values: CDR1 SGHAT, CDR2 FQNNGV. The CDR3 runs to 14 residues. The CDR3 DNA reads TGTGCCAGCAGCTTCTTAGACAGGGAAACGGCCCAGTACTTC. It codes for CASSFLDRETAQYF.